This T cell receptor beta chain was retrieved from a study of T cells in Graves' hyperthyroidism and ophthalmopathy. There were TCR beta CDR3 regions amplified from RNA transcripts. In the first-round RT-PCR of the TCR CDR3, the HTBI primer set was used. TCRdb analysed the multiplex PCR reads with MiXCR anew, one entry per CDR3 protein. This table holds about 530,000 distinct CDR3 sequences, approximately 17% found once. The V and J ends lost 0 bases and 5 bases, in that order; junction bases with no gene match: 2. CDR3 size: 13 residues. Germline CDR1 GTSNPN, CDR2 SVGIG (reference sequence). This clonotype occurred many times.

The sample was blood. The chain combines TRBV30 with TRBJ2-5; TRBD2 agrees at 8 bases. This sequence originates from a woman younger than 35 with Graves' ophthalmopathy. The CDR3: CAWSVRGRETQYF. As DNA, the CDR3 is TGTGCCTGGAGTGTACGCGGGAGGGAGACCCAGTACTTC.